This T cell receptor (beta chain) was identified during a study of control samples from healthy donors and cancer patients. Some clones are missing from TCRdb's copy, which holds only in-frame ones; the method was immunoSEQ multiplex PCR. The data contain 100,000 to 110,000 clones, more than 85% of them singletons. The length of the CDR3 is 18 residues. Germline V gives CDR1 SEHNR, CDR2 FQNEAQ (reference sequence). V gave up 5 bases and J gave up 2 bases; unmatched junction bases: 10. This chain connects TRBV7-9 to TRBJ2-3; 13 bases are shared with TRBD2. The receptor's source is a woman in her forties or fifties in good health. The sequenced material came from blood. CDR3 sequence reads: CASSRTSGSFSVTDTQYF. CDR3 sequence (DNA): TGTGCCAGCAGCCGGACTAGCGGGAGTTTTAGTGTCACAGATACGCAGTATTTT.